Each of the 20 T cell receptor beta chains below was sequenced from the same sample in a study of tumor and adjacent non-tumor tissue in lung cancer. A modified ARM-PCR protocol with three rounds of nested PCR amplified TCRbeta. In TCRdb, the multiplex PCR reads were re-called with MiXCR into one record per CDR3 protein. The sample includes some 80,000 distinct CDR3 sequences, just over 75% of them seen just once. No cell sorting was done before RNA was extracted from the tissue. This non-tumor lung sample came from over 3 cm beyond the tumor edge. The sample consisted of distant non-tumor lung tissue. The receptors come from a man aged 65 to 79 with non-small cell lung cancer.

This rearrangement joins TRBV11-3 to TRBJ2-5, with D possibly being TRBD1 (6 bases). There are 14 residues in the CDR3. Per germline, CDR1 SGHNT and CDR2 YENEEA. V lost 8 bases and J 10 bases, leaving 23 bases between the germline ends. CDR3 sequence reads: CASASDWGRKIQYF. CDR3 coding DNA: TGTGCCAGCGCTTCCGACTGGGGGCGGAAGATCCAGTACTTC.

As concerns this clonotype: With a much larger clone just one base away, this may be a read error. V and J are TRBV5-1 and TRBJ2-1; D gene uncertain. In germline, CDR1 is SGHRS, CDR2 YFSETQ. The length of the CDR3 is 12 residues. The CDR3 spells CPSSLTYNEQFF. The DNA for the CDR3 is TGCCCCAGCAGCTTAACTTACAATGAGCAGTTCTTC.

This clonotype was counted at least ten times. The chain links TRBV7-8 to TRBJ2-3; D gene ambiguous. The V gene's germline CDR1 is SGHVS and CDR2 FQNEAQ. The CDR3 extends over 16 amino acids. The ends were cut back, 0 bases at V and 3 bases at J, with 13 bases in the middle. The CDR3 sequence is CASSLALAAQTDTQYF. CDR3 coding DNA: TGTGCCAGCAGCTTAGCTCTGGCAGCACAAACAGATACGCAGTATTTT.

This clonotype was found many times. The chain links TRBV12-3 or TRBV12-4 to TRBJ1-2, with a weak D call TRBD1 (6 bases). CDR3 size: 11 residues. The ends were cut back, 5 bases at V and 10 bases at J, with 11 bases in the middle. Written as DNA, the CDR3 is TGTGCCAGCAGTACCGACAGGAACTACACCTTC. It yields the protein CASSTDRNYTF.

The chain employs TRBV4-2 and TRBJ2-1; weak D call: TRBD2 (6 bases). The CDR3 is 16 amino acids. Germline V lookup: CDR1 LGHNA, CDR2 YNFKEQ. Trimming stripped 4 bases from V and 6 bases from J, with 19 bases between. CDR3 amino acids: CASSPWGDGHFNEQFF. The CDR3 DNA reads as TGTGCCAGCAGCCCCTGGGGGGACGGTCATTTCAATGAGCAGTTCTTC.

With regard to this clonotype: A read error is possible here, since a much larger clone lies one base away. The conserved closing phenylalanine or tryptophan is absent in this CDR3, likely reflecting a read error. The chain couples TRBV4-1 to TRBJ1-1; D is unclear. The germline gives CDR1 MGHRA, CDR2 YSYEKL. The CDR3 loop spans 14 amino acids. Trimming shortened V by 1 base and J by 4 bases, and 10 bases separated the two germline ends. CDR3 residues: CASSQGFSPTEAFL. CDR3 DNA: TGCGCCAGCAGCCAAGGTTTCAGTCCCACTGAAGCTTTCCTT.

Many counts were recorded for this clonotype. This chain connects TRBV12-3 or TRBV12-4 to TRBJ1-2, with 8 bases that match TRBD1. CDR3 length: 14 amino acids. With V trimmed by 7 bases and J by 5 bases, 9 bases remained unmatched. The CDR3 here is CASTLTGVGYGYTF. Here the CDR3 DNA reads TGTGCCAGCACCCTGACAGGGGTAGGGTATGGCTACACCTTC.

As concerns this clonotype: The CDR3 does not end in the conserved phenylalanine or tryptophan, so this is likely a read error. This chain connects TRBV6-1 to TRBJ1-5; TRBD1 aligns across 10 bases. The CDR3 is 15 residues long. Trimming took 1 base from V and 8 from J; bases not matched to a gene: 5. The germline V gene encodes CDR1 MNHNS and CDR2 SASEGT. DNA for the CDR3: TGTGCCAGCAGTGAAGAGACAGGGGGCGTTGAGCCCCAGCATATT. Its protein product is CASSEETGGVEPQHI.

The table lists this clonotype with a count of one. This may come from a read error, since a much larger clone is one base off. The rearrangement joins TRBV28 to TRBJ1-3; D is undetermined. Germline CDR1 MDHEN, CDR2 SYDVKM. This CDR3 region has 13 residues. CDR3 protein: CSSAINSGNTIYF. Written as DNA, the CDR3 is TGTTCCAGCGCAATTAACTCCGGAAACACCATATATTTT.

Turning to this clonotype: This may stem from a read error, because a much larger clone lies one nucleotide away. This chain connects TRBV4-2 to TRBJ2-3; TRBD2 aligns across 9 bases. The CDR3 length is 17 residues. From germline, CDR1 is LGHNA and CDR2 YNFKEQ. The CDR3 region is CASTQVGSGSWPDTQYF. In DNA, the CDR3 is TGTGCCAGCACCCAAGTGGGTAGCGGGAGTTGGCCAGATACGCAGTATTTT.

Regarding this clonotype: At one boundary the junction diverges from the germline segment, which might be a read error. V usage is TRBV11-2 and J usage is TRBJ2-1; either TRBD1 or TRBD2 may fit D (5 bases each). Germline CDR1 is SGHAT and CDR2 is FQNNGV. The CDR3 totals 18 residues. The CDR3 reads CASSLKRLGRTSYNEKFF. The CDR3 DNA is TGTGCCAGCAGCTTGAAACGTCTGGGGCGGACTTCCTACAATGAGAAGTTCTTC.

With regard to this clonotype: One base away lies a much larger clone, so this may be a sequencing read error. The V call is TRBV12-3 or TRBV12-4, the J call TRBJ2-2; TRBD2 matches 9 bases. CDR3 length equals 15 residues. CDR3: CTSSSSGANTGELFF. Written as DNA, the CDR3 is TGTACCAGCAGTTCTAGCGGGGCGAACACCGGGGAGCTGTTTTTT.

This clonotype was detected once. This chain connects TRBV4-1 to TRBJ1-1; D is ambiguous. Germline loops: CDR1 MGHRA, CDR2 YSYEKL. The CDR3 extends over 16 amino acids. Trimming shortened V by 3 bases and J by 1 base, and 15 bases separated the two germline ends. The CDR3 here is CASSHPLPVKNTEAFF. The CDR3 DNA reads as TGCGCCAGCAGCCACCCTCTGCCTGTTAAGAACACTGAAGCTTTCTTT.

The sample holds a few counts of this clonotype. With a much larger clone just one base away, this may be a read error. The CDR3 DNA reads TGTGCCAGCAGCTTGAGTTTTGAAAAACTGTTTTTT. Translated: CASSLSFEKLFF. The rearrangement uses TRBV5-6 and TRBJ1-4, with D unresolved. The CDR3 is 12 residues long. V was clipped by 1 base and J by 7 bases, with 5 bases between them. Germline V gene sequence: CDR1 SGHDT, CDR2 YYEEEE.

In this sample, this clonotype turned up many times. CDR3 sequence: CSVVRNGPGGYEQYF. DNA for the CDR3: TGCAGCGTTGTGAGGAATGGCCCAGGGGGCTACGAGCAGTACTTC. The V call is TRBV29-1, the J call TRBJ2-7; TRBD1 matches at 7 bases. This CDR3 region has 15 residues. Trimming cost V 4 bases and J 3 bases; bases outside gene matches: 12. Germline loops: CDR1 SQVTM, CDR2 ANQGSEA.

V is TRBV28 and J is TRBJ1-6; unclear D gene. Germline CDR1 is MDHEN and CDR2 is SYDVKM. The CDR3 covers 20 residues. Trimming left V 5 bases short and J 5 bases short, with 28 bases between. The CDR3 DNA is TGTGCCAGCAGTCCTTGCTGGCAGTTTTATCATAACTTCGATAATTCACCCCTCCACTTT. Amino acids: CASSPCWQFYHNFDNSPLHF.

This clonotype has a handful of counts. The junction differs from germline at one of its ends, possibly a read error. V is TRBV5-6 and J is TRBJ2-7, with 8 bases lining up with TRBD1. CDR3 size: 16 residues. Germline CDR1 and CDR2: SGHDT and YYEEEE. DNA for the CDR3: TGTGCCAGTAGCTCCGTTGCCCGGGACAGGACCTATGAGCAGTACTTC. The encoded protein is CASSSVARDRTYEQYF.

The chain joins TRBV12-3 or TRBV12-4 to TRBJ2-1, with TRBD2 matching over 7 bases. V gave up 5 bases and J gave up 4 bases; unmatched junction bases: 17. CDR3 size: 18 residues. CDR3 amino acids: CASSRTFSGLGGYNEQFF. The CDR3 nucleotides read TGTGCCAGCAGTCGTACGTTTAGCGGGCTCGGTGGGTACAATGAGCAGTTCTTC.

The sample holds many counts of this clonotype. The chain links TRBV6-5 to TRBJ2-7; 9 bases align to TRBD1. The CDR3 length is 16 residues. The V and J ends lost 0 bases and 3 bases, in that order; junction bases with no gene match: 6. The V gene's germline CDR1 is MNHEY and CDR2 SVGAGI. The CDR3 bases are TGTGCCAGCAGTTACTCGCGGGACAGGGCCATCTACGAGCAGTACTTC. This sequence encodes CASSYSRDRAIYEQYF.

The chain employs TRBV6-6 and TRBJ1-6, with TRBD1 matching 8 bases. The CDR3 has 17 amino acids. Germline assignment: CDR1 MNHNY and CDR2 SVGAGI (reference sequence). V lost 11 bases, J lost 9 bases, and 21 bases stayed unmatched. CDR3 sequence reads: CALRMEHRTGTGSPLHF. The CDR3 nucleotides are TGTGCCCTCAGAATGGAACACAGAACAGGGACAGGTTCACCCCTCCACTTT.